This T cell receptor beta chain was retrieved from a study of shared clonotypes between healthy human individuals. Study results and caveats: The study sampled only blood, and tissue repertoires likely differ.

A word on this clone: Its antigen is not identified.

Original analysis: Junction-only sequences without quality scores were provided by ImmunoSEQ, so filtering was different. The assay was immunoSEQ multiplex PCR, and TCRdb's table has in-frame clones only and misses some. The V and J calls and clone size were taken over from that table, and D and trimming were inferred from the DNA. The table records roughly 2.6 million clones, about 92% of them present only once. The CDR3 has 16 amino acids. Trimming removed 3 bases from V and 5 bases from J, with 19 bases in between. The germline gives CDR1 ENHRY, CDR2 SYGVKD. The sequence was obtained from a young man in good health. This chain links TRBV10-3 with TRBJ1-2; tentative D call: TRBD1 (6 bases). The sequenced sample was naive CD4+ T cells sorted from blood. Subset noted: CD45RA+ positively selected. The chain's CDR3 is CAISDPTRQVDYGYTF. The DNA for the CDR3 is TGTGCCATCAGTGACCCGACCCGACAGGTTGATTATGGCTACACCTTC.